This T cell receptor beta chain was documented in a study of regulatory T cells in long-lasting Graves disease. As concerns this clonotype: Its antigen is unknown.

Described time point: newly diagnosed GD, antithyroid drugs for less than 3 months. Making the TCR library involved RNA that had been extracted from PBMCs. Overall study results and limits: Relative to new patients (roughly 950), persistent patients exhibited greater sharing of public clonotypes (approximately 3,000). Favored usage of TRBV28, TRBJ1-2 and TRBJ2-5 was recorded in persistent disease.

iRepertoire HTBI primers and Arm-PCR of CDR3 regions built TCR beta libraries. TCRdb reprocessed the multiplex PCR reads via MiXCR and lists one record per CDR3 protein. The table lists some 490,000 distinct CDR3 sequences, around 13% of them singletons. Germline V gene sequence: CDR1 MDHEN, CDR2 SYDVKM. Trimming removed 5 bases at V and 2 bases at J, with 22 bases between. The CDR3 spans 17 residues. This sample also belongs to another study, concerning T cells in Graves' hyperthyroidism and ophthalmopathy. That study adds: Separation of ophthalmopathy from stable hyperthyroidism was achieved by a 13 V-J model.

The specimen comprised peripheral blood mononuclear cells (PBMCs), sampled at new diagnosis, from a patient treated with antithyroid drugs. This receptor was obtained from a woman aged 25 to 45 with Graves disease. J is TRBJ2-7 and V is TRBV28; unclear D gene. The CDR3 reads CASSTNSGSSVPYEQYF. The CDR3 DNA follows: TGTGCCAGCAGTACTAACTCCGGGTCCTCTGTCCCCTACGAGCAGTACTTC.